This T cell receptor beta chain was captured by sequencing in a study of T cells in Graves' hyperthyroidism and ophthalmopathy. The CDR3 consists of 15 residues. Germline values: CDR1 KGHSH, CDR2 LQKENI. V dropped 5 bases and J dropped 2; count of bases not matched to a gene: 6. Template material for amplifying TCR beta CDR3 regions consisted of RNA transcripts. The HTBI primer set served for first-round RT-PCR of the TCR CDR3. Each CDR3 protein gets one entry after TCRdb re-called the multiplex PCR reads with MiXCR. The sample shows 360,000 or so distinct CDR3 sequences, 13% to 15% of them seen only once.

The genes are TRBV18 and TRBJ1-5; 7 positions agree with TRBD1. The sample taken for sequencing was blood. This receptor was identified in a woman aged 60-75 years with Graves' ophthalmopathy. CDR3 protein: CASSVGQAGNQPQHF. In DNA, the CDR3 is TGTGCCAGCTCAGTCGGACAGGCGGGCAATCAGCCCCAGCATTTT.